These 29 T cell receptor beta chains originate from one sample sequenced in a study of T cell responses to AZD1222 COVID-19 vaccine. TCRdb's copy holds only in-frame clones and misses some; the assay was immunoSEQ multiplex PCR. The data contain 100,000 to 120,000 clones, more than 90% of them singletons. The source material was peripheral blood, sampled 28 days after the second AZD1222 dose. These TCRs come from an adult who received the AZD1222 COVID-19 vaccine.

The gene calls are TRBV6-6 and TRBJ1-4, with D tentatively TRBD1 (5 bases). Trimming stripped 6 bases from V and 7 bases from J, with 6 bases between. This CDR3 is built from 11 residues. CDR1 and CDR2 from the germline V gene are MNHNY and SVGAGI (reference sequence). The CDR3 is CASRGREKLFF. CDR3 nucleotide sequence: TGTGCCAGCAGGGGACGTGAAAAACTGTTTTTT.

This chain uses TRBV11-3 with TRBJ1-1; no firm D call. V gave up 1 base and J gave up 0 bases, with 9 bases separating them. The CDR3 totals 15 residues. Germline V lookup: CDR1 SGHNT, CDR2 YENEEA. For the CDR3, the DNA is TGTGCCAGCAGCTTAGCGGGCAGCTTGAACACTGAAGCTTTCTTT. Amino acids: CASSLAGSLNTEAFF.

The rearrangement joins TRBV5-6 to TRBJ1-4, with no clear D. The V gene's germline CDR1 is SGHDT and CDR2 YYEEEE. The length of the CDR3 is 15 residues. Between the trimmed V and J ends, which lost 4 bases and 5 bases, there was a span of 15 bases. DNA of the CDR3: TGTGCCAGCAGCATAGAGGAGAATTGGAATGAAAAACTGTTTTTT. It is translated as CASSIEENWNEKLFF.

This sequence joins TRBV19 and TRBJ2-3; D is uncertain. Trimming pared 3 bases from V and 0 bases from J, leaving 7 bases between. The germline CDR1 and CDR2 sequences are LNHDA and SQIVND (reference sequence). The CDR3 has 14 residues. CDR3 nucleotide sequence: TGTGCCAGTAGTATCGCCCTTAGCACAGATACGCAGTATTTT. Translating gives CASSIALSTDTQYF.

About this clone: The junction does not match germline at one end; this may be a read error. This chain connects TRBV3-1 (or the pseudogene TRBV3-2) to TRBJ2-1; D might be TRBD1 (6 bases). The CDR3 is made up of 14 amino acids. CDR1 and CDR2 (germline): LGHDT, YNNKEL (reference sequence). The CDR3 nucleotides read TGTGCCAGCAGGCAAGAAGCAGGGGCTGGTGAGCAGTTCTTC. Residues: CASRQEAGAGEQFF.

This clone appeared once. J is TRBJ2-7 and V is TRBV19, with TRBD1 matching over 9 bases. Germline V gives CDR1 LNHDA, CDR2 SQIVND (reference sequence). Trimming at V came to 6 bases and at J to 3 bases, leaving 9 bases not matched to a gene. The CDR3 length is 15 residues. The CDR3: CASRVGQGEIYEQYF. The DNA of the CDR3 is TGTGCCAGTAGGGTGGGACAGGGAGAAATCTACGAGCAGTACTTC.

This chain's CDR3 is CASSVGRTGVTGELFF. The CDR3 DNA reads as TGTGCCAGCAGCGTGGGTAGGACAGGGGTCACCGGGGAGCTGTTTTTT. The chain couples TRBV9 to TRBJ2-2; 9 bases are shared with TRBD1. CDR1 and CDR2 (germline): SGDLS, YYNGEE. V gave up 2 bases and J gave up 4 bases; unmatched junction bases: 6. The CDR3 runs 16 residues.

The chain is built from TRBV28 and TRBJ1-1; 8 bases agree with TRBD1. Trimming took 3 bases from V and 9 from J; bases not matched to a gene: 6. This CDR3 is built from 13 residues. Germline V gene data show CDR1 as MDHEN and CDR2 as SYDVKM. CDR3 residues: CASSFSDRVQAFF. DNA of the CDR3: TGTGCCAGCAGTTTCTCGGACAGGGTACAAGCTTTCTTT.

The chain employs TRBV6-4 and TRBJ1-2, with 8 bases matching TRBD1. The CDR3 is 14 residues long. The V gene's germline CDR1 is MRHNA and CDR2 SNTAGT. After removal of 3 bases from V and 8 bases from J, the junction contained 8 bases not matched to a gene. CDR3 bases: TGTGCCAGCAGTGAATCCCAGGGGGCAGGGGGCTACACCTTC. This sequence encodes CASSESQGAGGYTF.

The chain uses TRBV25-1 and TRBJ2-1; TRBD2 is a possible D gene (5 bases). This CDR3 comprises 15 residues. The V gene lost 5 bases and the J gene lost 0 bases, with 11 bases spanning the gap. CDR1 is MGHDK, CDR2 SYGVNS, per germline. The CDR3 sequence: CASSRTGSSYNEQFF. The CDR3 bases are TGTGCCAGCAGTAGGACTGGGAGCTCCTACAATGAGCAGTTCTTC.

This clone has just a few counts. CDR3 loop: CASSYMGVGYTF. Here the CDR3 DNA reads TGTGCCAGCAGTTATATGGGGGTCGGCTACACCTTC. V is TRBV6-5 and J is TRBJ1-2; D perhaps matches TRBD1 (5 bases). Deletions cut 3 bases from V and 8 bases from J, with 10 bases between. There are 12 residues in the CDR3. Germline CDR1 reads MNHEY; CDR2 reads SVGAGI.

This clone was recorded once. The chain joins TRBV28 to TRBJ2-7, with TRBD1 matching over 8 bases. The CDR3 length is 15 residues. Germline V gene data show CDR1 as MDHEN and CDR2 as SYDVKM. V shed 4 bases, J shed 2 bases, and the junction held 7 bases outside the gene matches. The DNA for the CDR3 is TGTGCCAGCAGTTCCAACGGACAGGGACCCTACGAGCAGTACTTC. This translates into CASSSNGQGPYEQYF. Filled out from reference TRBV28 and TRBJ2-7, the complete variable domain reads DVKVTQSSRYLVKRTGEKVFLECVQDMDHENMFWYRQDPGLGLRLIYFSYDVKMKEKGDIPEGYSVSREKKERFSLILESASTNQTSMYLCASSSNGQGPYEQYFGPGTRLTVT.

This chain links TRBV5-8 with TRBJ2-7; TRBD1 aligns across 10 bases. The junction had 3 bases not matched to a gene; V was cut back by 0 bases and J by 3 bases. Germline lookup yields CDR1 SGHTS and CDR2 YDEGEE. CDR3 size: 15 residues. The CDR3 spells CASSLVGTGVYEQYF. The CDR3 DNA is TGTGCCAGCAGCTTGGTTGGGACAGGGGTCTACGAGCAGTACTTC.

This sequence joins TRBV23-1 and TRBJ2-7, with 10 bases fitting TRBD1. TRBV23-1 is placed among ORFs of uncertain function. V gave up 6 bases and J gave up 0 bases; unmatched junction bases: 14. CDR3 length equals 18 residues. The CDR3: CASSGWGQGNIGSYEQYF. The CDR3 DNA reads TGCGCCAGCAGCGGCTGGGGACAGGGGAATATTGGCTCCTACGAGCAGTACTTC.

The chain carries TRBV5-1 and TRBJ1-2; TRBD1 is a possible D gene (6 bases). The germline V and J ends were trimmed by 4 bases and 1 base, with 17 bases remaining between them. This CDR3 region has 16 residues. Germline CDR1 SGHRS, CDR2 YFSETQ. The CDR3 loop reads CASSPLAGGLNYGYTF. For the CDR3, the DNA is TGCGCCAGCAGCCCCCTCGCGGGGGGCCTTAACTATGGCTACACCTTC.

A single count supports this clone. This chain uses TRBV15 with TRBJ1-1, with D perhaps matching TRBD1 (5 bases). The CDR3 is made up of 16 amino acids. Germline values: CDR1 LNHNV, CDR2 YYDKDF (reference sequence). Trimming took off 0 bases at V and 0 bases at J, with 11 bases between the two ends. CDR3 region: CATSRDQGRMNTEAFF. Written as DNA, the CDR3 is TGTGCCACCAGCAGAGATCAGGGCCGCATGAACACTGAAGCTTTCTTT.

The J gene is TRBJ2-7, the V gene TRBV12-3 or TRBV12-4; D is tentatively TRBD1 or TRBD2 (5 bases each). The germline V and J ends were trimmed by 8 bases and 2 bases, with 13 bases remaining between them. The CDR3 extends over 13 amino acids. The CDR3 protein is CASRDRSAYEQYF. CDR3 coding DNA: TGTGCCAGCCGGGACCGATCCGCCTACGAGCAGTACTTC.

The V call is TRBV5-1, the J call TRBJ2-7, with D tentatively TRBD2 (5 bases). Deletions cut 0 bases from V and 0 bases from J, with 7 bases between. The CDR3 totals 14 residues. In germline, CDR1 is SGHRS, CDR2 YFSETQ. CDR3 bases: TGCGCCAGCAGCTTGGGGACTTACTCCTACGAGCAGTACTTC. This translates into CASSLGTYSYEQYF.

V and J are TRBV23-1 and TRBJ2-5; D is undetermined. TRBV23-1 is an ORF for which the function is uncertain. The CDR3 contains 17 residues. V was cut by 4 bases and J by 5 bases, with 23 bases left in between. The CDR3 nucleotides are TGCGCCAGCAGTCTTCCTCGCTGGGCAGGACGCTCGGAGACCCAGTACTTC. It codes for CASSLPRWAGRSETQYF.

This clone was recorded once. The gene calls are TRBV27 and TRBJ1-1; D is ambiguous. The CDR3 sequence is 12 residues long. Trimming stripped 10 bases from V and 2 bases from J, with 11 bases between. Germline assignment: CDR1 MNHEY and CDR2 SMNVEV (reference sequence). The CDR3 DNA is TGTGCCACCACCGACAAAAACACTGAAGCTTTCTTT. Amino acid sequence: CATTDKNTEAFF.

The chain combines TRBV6-5 with TRBJ2-5; tentatively, D is TRBD1 or TRBD2 (7 bases each). Trimming took off 5 bases at V and 2 bases at J, with 12 bases between the two ends. CDR1 is MNHEY, CDR2 SVGAGI, per germline. This CDR3 is built from 14 residues. CDR3 DNA sequence: TGTGCCAGCAGTACCCAGGGGGGGCAAGAGACCCAGTACTTC. It yields the protein CASSTQGGQETQYF.

The chain couples TRBV4-2 to TRBJ1-2; tentatively, D is TRBD1 (5 bases). Germline V gene sequence: CDR1 LGHNA, CDR2 YNFKEQ. V was shortened by 1 base and J by 4 bases, with 13 bases between the two germline ends. This CDR3 is 15 amino acids long. CDR3 amino acids: CASSQVPGRGYGYTF. DNA for the CDR3: TGTGCCAGCAGCCAAGTGCCAGGGCGCGGCTATGGCTACACCTTC.

The chain uses TRBV9 and TRBJ2-1; TRBD2 agrees at 7 bases. J lost 3 bases, V lost 4 bases, and 7 bases had no gene match. The CDR3 extends over 15 amino acids. The germline V gene has CDR1 SGDLS and CDR2 YYNGEE. The CDR3 DNA follows: TGTGCCAGCAGCCTATTGGGAGGGTACTACAATGAGCAGTTCTTC. Translation gives CASSLLGGYYNEQFF.

The chain uses TRBV6-6 and TRBJ1-4; TRBD1 matches 10 bases. From germline, CDR1 is MNHNY and CDR2 SVGAGI (reference sequence). V was pared by 5 bases and J by 5 bases, with 11 bases of the junction left unmatched. The CDR3 runs to 17 residues. The CDR3 region is CASSQTGGNRGNEKLFF. The CDR3 DNA sequence: TGTGCCAGCAGTCAGACAGGGGGCAACAGGGGAAATGAAAAACTGTTTTTT.

The chain is built from TRBV10-3 and TRBJ2-7; TRBD1 might be the D (6 bases). Between the trimmed V and J ends, which lost 6 bases and 0 bases, there was a span of 12 bases. Per germline, CDR1 ENHRY and CDR2 SYGVKD. CDR3 length: 14 residues. Here the CDR3 DNA reads TGTGCCATCAGCCGGACAGCTTCCTCCTACGAGCAGTACTTC. Translating it yields CAISRTASSYEQYF.

The V and J genes are TRBV4-3 and TRBJ2-1; 7 nucleotides align to TRBD1. The trim removed 3 bases at V and 6 bases at J, leaving 11 bases unmatched. Looked up from germline, CDR1 is LGHNA and CDR2 is YSLEER. This CDR3 is 16 amino acids long. Written as DNA, the CDR3 is TGCGCCAGCAGCCAGGATACCGGGACAGTAGTCAATGAGCAGTTCTTC. Its protein product is CASSQDTGTVVNEQFF.

The chain joins TRBV19 to TRBJ2-7; the D is unclear. Trimming took 6 bases from V and 3 from J, leaving 15 bases between them. CDR3 length: 14 residues. Germline V gene lookup returns CDR1 LNHDA and CDR2 SQIVND (reference sequence). The CDR3 is CASSGSPRLYEQYF. CDR3 bases: TGTGCCAGTAGCGGGTCACCCCGGCTCTACGAGCAGTACTTC. The whole variable domain, remainder taken from reference TRBV19 and TRBJ2-7, is DGGITQSPKYLFRKEGQNVTLSCEQNLNHDAMYWYRQDPGQGLRLIYYSQIVNDFQKGDIAEGYSVSREKKESFPLTVTSAQKNPTAFYLCASSGSPRLYEQYFGPGTRLTVT.

V usage is TRBV10-2 and J usage is TRBJ2-7; D is perhaps TRBD1 or TRBD2 (5 bases each). Per germline, CDR1 WSHSY and CDR2 SAAADI. This CDR3 contains 13 residues. V was cut by 5 bases and J by 2 bases, with 10 bases left in between. The CDR3 DNA sequence: TGCGCCAGCAGTCCGACGGGACCCTACGAGCAGTACTTC. This encodes CASSPTGPYEQYF.

CDR3 in amino acids: CASSSDYGGYTF. The CDR3 DNA is TGTGCCAGCAGCTCAGACTATGGGGGCTACACCTTC. This chain links TRBV12-3 or TRBV12-4 with TRBJ1-2; no reliable D call. V dropped 6 bases and J dropped 8 bases, with 13 bases sitting between them. CDR3 length equals 12 residues.